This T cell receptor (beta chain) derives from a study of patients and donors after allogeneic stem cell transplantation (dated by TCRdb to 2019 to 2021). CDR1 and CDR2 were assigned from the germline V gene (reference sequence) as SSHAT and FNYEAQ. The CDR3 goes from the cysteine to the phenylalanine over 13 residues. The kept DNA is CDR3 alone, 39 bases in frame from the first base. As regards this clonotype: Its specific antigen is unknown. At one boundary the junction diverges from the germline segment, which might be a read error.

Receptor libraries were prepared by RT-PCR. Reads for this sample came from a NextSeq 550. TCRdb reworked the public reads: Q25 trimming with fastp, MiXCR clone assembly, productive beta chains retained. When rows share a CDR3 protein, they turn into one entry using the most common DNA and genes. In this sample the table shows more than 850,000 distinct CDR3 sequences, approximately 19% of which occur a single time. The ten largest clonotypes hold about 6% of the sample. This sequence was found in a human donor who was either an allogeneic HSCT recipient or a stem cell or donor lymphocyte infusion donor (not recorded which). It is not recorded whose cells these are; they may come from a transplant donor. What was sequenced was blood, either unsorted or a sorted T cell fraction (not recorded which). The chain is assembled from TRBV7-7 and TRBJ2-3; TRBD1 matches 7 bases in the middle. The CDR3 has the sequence CASSRGQLDTQYF. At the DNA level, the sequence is TGTGCTAGCAGCCGGGGACAGCTAGATACGCAGTATTTT.